The text below deals with one T cell receptor (beta chain). What it binds is unknown. These data originate in a study of CD8+ T cells in alopecia areata. Study-level results: Scalp lesions, especially in alopecia totalis/universalis, had higher clonality than normal scalp.

As for treatment: oral pan-JAK inhibitor, 5-10 mg twice daily. Those with alopecia areata gave lesional scalp punch biopsies and peripheral blood. cDNA reverse transcribed from extracted RNA served as the sequencing template. Method: immunoSEQ multiplex PCR; TCRdb's copy keeps in-frame clones and lacks some. This table holds approximately 200,000 clones, 50% to 60% found once. This TCR was recovered from a human donor with alopecia areata. This material consisted of CD4+ T cells sorted from blood, taken at week 4, from a patient treated with tofacitinib.

Here the CDR3 reads CAWSAPTGGNTEAFF. The CDR3, as DNA: TGTGCCTGGAGTGCCCCGACAGGGGGGAACACTGAAGCTTTCTTT. The chain uses TRBV30 and TRBJ1-1; TRBD1 agrees at 9 bases. The trim removed 1 base at V and 1 base at J, leaving 4 bases unmatched. Germline V gene lookup returns CDR1 GTSNPN and CDR2 SVGIG (reference sequence). The CDR3 consists of 15 residues. Full variable domain (rest looked up from reference TRBV30 and TRBJ1-1): SQTIHQWPATLVQPVGSPLSLECTVEGTSNPNLYWYRQAAGRGLQLLFYSVGIGQISSEVPQNLSASRPQDRQFILSSKKLLLSDSGFYLCAWSAPTGGNTEAFFGQGTRLTVV.